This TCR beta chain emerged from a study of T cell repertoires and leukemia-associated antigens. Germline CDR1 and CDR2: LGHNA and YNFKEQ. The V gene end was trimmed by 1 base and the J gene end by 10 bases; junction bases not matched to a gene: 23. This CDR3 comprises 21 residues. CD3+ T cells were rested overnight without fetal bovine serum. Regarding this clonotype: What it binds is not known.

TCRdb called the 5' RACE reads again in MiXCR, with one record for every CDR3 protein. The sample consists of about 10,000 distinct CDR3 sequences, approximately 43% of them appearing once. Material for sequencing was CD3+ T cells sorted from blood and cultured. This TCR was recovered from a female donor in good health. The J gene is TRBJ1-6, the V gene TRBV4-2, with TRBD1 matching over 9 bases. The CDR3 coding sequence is TGTGCCAGCAGCCAAGGTGGACGTGGGACAGGGTCTGGGGAGGGGGGCTCACCCCTCCACTTT. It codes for CASSQGGRGTGSGEGGSPLHF.